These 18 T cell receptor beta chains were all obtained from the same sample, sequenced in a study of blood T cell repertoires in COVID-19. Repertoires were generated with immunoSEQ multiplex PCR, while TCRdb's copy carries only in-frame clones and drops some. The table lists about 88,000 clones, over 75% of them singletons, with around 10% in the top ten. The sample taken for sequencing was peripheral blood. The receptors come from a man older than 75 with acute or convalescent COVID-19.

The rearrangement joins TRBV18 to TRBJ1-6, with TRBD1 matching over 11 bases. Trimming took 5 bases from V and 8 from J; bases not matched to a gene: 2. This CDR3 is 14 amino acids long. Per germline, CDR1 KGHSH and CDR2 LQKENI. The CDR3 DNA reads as TGTGCCAGCTCATGGGACAGGGGGGATTCACCCCTCCACTTT. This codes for CASSWDRGDSPLHF. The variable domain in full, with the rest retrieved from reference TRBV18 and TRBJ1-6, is NAGVMQNPRHLVRRRGQEARLRCSPMKGHSHVYWYRQLPEEGLKFMVYLQKENIIDESGMPKERFSAEFPKEGPSILRIQQVVRGDSAAYFCASSWDRGDSPLHFGNGTRLTVT.

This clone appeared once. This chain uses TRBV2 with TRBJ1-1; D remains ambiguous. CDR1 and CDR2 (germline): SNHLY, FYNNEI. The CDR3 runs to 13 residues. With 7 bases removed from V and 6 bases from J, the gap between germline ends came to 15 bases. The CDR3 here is CASKDNVNAEAFF. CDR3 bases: TGTGCCAGCAAAGACAATGTGAATGCTGAAGCTTTCTTT. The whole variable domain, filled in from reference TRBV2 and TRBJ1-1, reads EPEVTQTPSHQVTQMGQEVILRCVPISNHLYFYWYRQILGQKVEFLVSFYNNEISEKSEIFDDQFSVERPDGSNFTLKIRSTKLEDSAMYFCASKDNVNAEAFFGQGTRLTVV.

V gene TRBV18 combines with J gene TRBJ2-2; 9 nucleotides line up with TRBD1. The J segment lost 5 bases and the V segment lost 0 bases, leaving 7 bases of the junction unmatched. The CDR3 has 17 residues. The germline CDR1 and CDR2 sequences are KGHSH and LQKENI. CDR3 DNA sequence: TGTGCCAGCTCACCACCAGGGGTCGGGACAGGGACCGGGGAGCTGTTTTTT. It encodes CASSPPGVGTGTGELFF.

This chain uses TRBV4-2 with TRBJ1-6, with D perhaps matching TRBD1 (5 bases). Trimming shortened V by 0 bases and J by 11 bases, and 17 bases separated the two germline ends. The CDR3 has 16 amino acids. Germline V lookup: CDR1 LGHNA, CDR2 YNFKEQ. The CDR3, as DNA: TGTGCCAGCAGCCAAGATTCAACAGGTCCCAAGGCACCCCTCCACTTT. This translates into CASSQDSTGPKAPLHF.

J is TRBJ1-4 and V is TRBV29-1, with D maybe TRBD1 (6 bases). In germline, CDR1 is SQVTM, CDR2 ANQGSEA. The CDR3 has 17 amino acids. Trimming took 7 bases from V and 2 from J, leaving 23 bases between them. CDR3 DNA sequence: TGCAGCGCCGGAACAGGGACGGTTCTCGGGACTAATGAAAAACTGTTTTTT. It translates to CSAGTGTVLGTNEKLFF.

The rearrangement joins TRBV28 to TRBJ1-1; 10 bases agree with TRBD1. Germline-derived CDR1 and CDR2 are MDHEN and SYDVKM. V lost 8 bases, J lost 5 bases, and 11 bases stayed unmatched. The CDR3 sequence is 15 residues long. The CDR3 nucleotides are TGTGCCAGCCGAGTTTTTGGACAGGGGGAAACTGAAGCTTTCTTT. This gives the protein CASRVFGQGETEAFF.

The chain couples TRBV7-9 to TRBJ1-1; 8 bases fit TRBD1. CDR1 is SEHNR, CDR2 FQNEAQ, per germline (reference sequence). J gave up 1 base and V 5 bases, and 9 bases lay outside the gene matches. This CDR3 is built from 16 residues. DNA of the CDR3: TGTGCCAGCAGCCGTTTTGGACAGGGATCGAACACTGAAGCTTTCTTT. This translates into CASSRFGQGSNTEAFF.

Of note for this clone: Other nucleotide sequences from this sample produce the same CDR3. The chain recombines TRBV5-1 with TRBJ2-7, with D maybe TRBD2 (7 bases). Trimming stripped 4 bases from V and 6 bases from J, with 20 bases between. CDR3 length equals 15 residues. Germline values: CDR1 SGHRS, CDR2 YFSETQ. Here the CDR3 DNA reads TGCGCCAGCAGCGGTCGGGGAGGGGGGGCTCGCGAGCAGTACTTC. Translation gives CASSGRGGGAREQYF.

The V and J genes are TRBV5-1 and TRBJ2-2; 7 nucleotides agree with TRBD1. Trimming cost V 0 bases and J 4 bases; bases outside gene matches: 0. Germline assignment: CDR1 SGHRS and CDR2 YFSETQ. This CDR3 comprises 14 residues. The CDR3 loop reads CASSLGQGTGELFF. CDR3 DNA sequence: TGCGCCAGCAGCTTGGGACAGGGCACCGGGGAGCTGTTTTTT. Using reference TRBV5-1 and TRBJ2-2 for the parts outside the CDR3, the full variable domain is KAGVTQTPRYLIKTRGQQVTLSCSPISGHRSVSWYQQTPGQGLQFLFEYFSETQRNKGNFPGRFSGRQFSNSRSEMNVSTLELGDSALYLCASSLGQGTGELFFGEGSRLTVL.

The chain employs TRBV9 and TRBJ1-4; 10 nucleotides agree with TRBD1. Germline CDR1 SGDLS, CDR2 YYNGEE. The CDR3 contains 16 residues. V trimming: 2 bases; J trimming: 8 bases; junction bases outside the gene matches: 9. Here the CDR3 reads CASSVDRGKGGEKLFF. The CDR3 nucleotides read TGTGCCAGCAGCGTGGACAGGGGGAAGGGTGGGGAAAAACTGTTTTTT. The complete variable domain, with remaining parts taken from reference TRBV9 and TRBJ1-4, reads DSGVTQTPKHLITATGQRVTLRCSPRSGDLSVYWYQQSLDQGLQFLIQYYNGEERAKGNILERFSAQQFPDLHSELNLSSLELGDSALYFCASSVDRGKGGEKLFFGSGTQLSVL.

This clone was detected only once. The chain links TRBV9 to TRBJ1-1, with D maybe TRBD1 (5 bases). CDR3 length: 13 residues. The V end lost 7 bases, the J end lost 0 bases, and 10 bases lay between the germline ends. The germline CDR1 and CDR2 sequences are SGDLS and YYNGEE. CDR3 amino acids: CASSRTLNTEAFF. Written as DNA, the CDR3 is TGTGCCAGCTCAAGGACATTGAACACTGAAGCTTTCTTT.

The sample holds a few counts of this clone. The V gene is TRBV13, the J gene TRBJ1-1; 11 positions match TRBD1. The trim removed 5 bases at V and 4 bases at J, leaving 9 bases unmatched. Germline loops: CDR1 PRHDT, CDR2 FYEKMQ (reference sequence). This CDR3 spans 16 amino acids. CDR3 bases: TGTGCCAGCAGCCTCCTGGGACAGGGGGTGGGCACTGAAGCTTTCTTT. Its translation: CASSLLGQGVGTEAFF.

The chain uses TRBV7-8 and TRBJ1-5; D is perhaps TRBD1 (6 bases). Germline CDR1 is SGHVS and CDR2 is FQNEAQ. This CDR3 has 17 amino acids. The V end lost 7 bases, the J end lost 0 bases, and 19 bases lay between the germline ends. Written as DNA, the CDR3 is TGTGCCAGCACCCCCGGGCGGGGGCCGTATAGCAATCAGCCCCAGCATTTT. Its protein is CASTPGRGPYSNQPQHF.

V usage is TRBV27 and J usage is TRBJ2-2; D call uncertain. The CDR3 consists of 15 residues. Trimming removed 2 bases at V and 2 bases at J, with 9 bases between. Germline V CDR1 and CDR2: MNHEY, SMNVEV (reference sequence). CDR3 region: CASSLVIRNTGELFF. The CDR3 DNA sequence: TGTGCCAGCAGTTTAGTCATTAGAAACACCGGGGAGCTGTTTTTT.

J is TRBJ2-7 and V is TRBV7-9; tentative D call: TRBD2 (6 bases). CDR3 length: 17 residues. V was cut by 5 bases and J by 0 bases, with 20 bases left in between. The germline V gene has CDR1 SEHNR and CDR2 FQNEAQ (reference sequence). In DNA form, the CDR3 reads TGTGCCAGCAGCCCCCGGTCAGGAGGGGTGAACTCCTACGAGCAGTACTTC. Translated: CASSPRSGGVNSYEQYF.

CDR3 coding DNA: TGTGCCAGCAGCCAAGGAGGTAGTGGCTACACCTTC. Encoded protein: CASSQGGSGYTF. The chain couples TRBV3-1 (or the pseudogene TRBV3-2) to TRBJ1-2; no clear D. Trimming pared 1 base from V and 7 bases from J, leaving 7 bases between. Germline CDR1 and CDR2: LGHDT and YNNKEL (reference sequence). This CDR3 has 12 amino acids.

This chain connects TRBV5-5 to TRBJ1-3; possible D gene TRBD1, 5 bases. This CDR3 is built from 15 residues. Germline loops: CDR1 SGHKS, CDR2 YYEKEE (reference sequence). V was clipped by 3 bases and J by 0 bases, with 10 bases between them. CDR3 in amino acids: CASSSDRPSGNTIYF. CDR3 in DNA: TGTGCCAGCAGCTCCGACAGACCCTCTGGAAACACCATATATTTT. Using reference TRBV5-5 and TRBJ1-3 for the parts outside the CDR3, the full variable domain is DAGVTQSPTHLIKTRGQQVTLRCSPISGHKSVSWYQQVLGQGPQFIFQYYEKEERGRGNFPDRFSARQFPNYSSELNVNALLLGDSALYLCASSSDRPSGNTIYFGEGSWLTVV.

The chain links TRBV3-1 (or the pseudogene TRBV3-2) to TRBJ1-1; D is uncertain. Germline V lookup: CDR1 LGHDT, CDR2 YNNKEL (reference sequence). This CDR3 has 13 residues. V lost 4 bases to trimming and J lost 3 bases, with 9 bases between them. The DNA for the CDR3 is TGTGCCAGCAGCCCAAGCACGTACACTGAAGCTTTCTTT. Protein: CASSPSTYTEAFF.